Each of the 10 T cell receptor beta chains below was sequenced from the same sample in a study of blood T cell repertoires in COVID-19. The data were produced by immunoSEQ multiplex PCR, yet TCRdb's version contains in-frame clones alone and is incomplete. The profile covers around 40,000 clones, with around 90% appearing a single time and 20% to 25% taken by the ten largest. Sequences were obtained from peripheral blood. The receptor set was obtained from a man aged 45 to 65 with active COVID-19.

V gene TRBV2 combines with J gene TRBJ1-2; no reliable D call. CDR1 and CDR2 from the germline V gene are SNHLY and FYNNEI. This CDR3 has 13 residues. Trimming took off 3 bases at V and 7 bases at J, with 12 bases between the two ends. CDR3 residues: CASSDSGSFGYTF. The CDR3 coding sequence is TGTGCCAGCAGTGACTCAGGTTCGTTTGGCTACACCTTC.

The gene calls are TRBV24-1 and TRBJ1-2, with a possible D match to TRBD1 (6 bases). The CDR3 spans 13 residues. V lost 5 bases to trimming and J lost 2 bases, with 8 bases between them. Germline assignment: CDR1 KGHDR and CDR2 SFDVKD. The CDR3, as DNA: TGTGCCACCAGTGGGACAGCCAACTATGGCTACACCTTC. Encoded protein: CATSGTANYGYTF.

This clone has more than one count but fewer than ten. The chain employs TRBV7-2 and TRBJ2-7; a possible D gene is TRBD2 (6 bases). The CDR3 has 13 amino acids. Per germline, CDR1 SGHTA and CDR2 FQGNSA. The V gene lost 3 bases and the J gene lost 6 bases, with 12 bases spanning the gap. The CDR3 bases are TGTGCCAGCAGCTTCGGAGGGCCGTCCGAGCAGTACTTC. It translates to CASSFGGPSEQYF.

The chain is built from TRBV10-1 and TRBJ2-7; 9 bases fit TRBD1. V trimming: 3 bases; J trimming: 3 bases; junction bases outside the gene matches: 6. Germline CDR1 and CDR2: WNHNN and SYGVQD (reference sequence). This CDR3 is built from 15 residues. This CDR3 is CASSDPGQGIYEQYF. In DNA form, the CDR3 reads TGCGCCAGCAGTGATCCGGGACAGGGTATCTACGAGCAGTACTTC.

J is TRBJ2-3 and V is TRBV11-2, with TRBD2 identical over 11 bases. With 3 bases clipped from V and 5 bases from J, the junction kept 16 bases outside the gene matches. The CDR3 loop spans 19 amino acids. CDR1 and CDR2 from the germline V gene are SGHAT and FQNNGV. CDR3 loop: CASSFSRIAGGSGGDTQYF. The CDR3 coding sequence is TGTGCCAGCAGCTTTTCCAGGATAGCGGGAGGGTCGGGGGGAGATACGCAGTATTTT.

V usage is TRBV2 and J usage is TRBJ2-7; TRBD1 aligns across 11 bases. With 4 bases clipped from V and 3 bases from J, the junction kept 11 bases outside the gene matches. This CDR3 has 17 residues. Germline values: CDR1 SNHLY, CDR2 FYNNEI. This CDR3 is CASSGLFGQGANYEQYF. In DNA, the CDR3 is TGTGCCAGCAGTGGTTTGTTCGGACAGGGGGCTAACTACGAGCAGTACTTC.

The J gene is TRBJ2-6, the V gene TRBV28; TRBD1 matches 10 bases. CDR3 length: 18 amino acids. Germline loops: CDR1 MDHEN, CDR2 SYDVKM. The J segment lost 2 bases and the V segment lost 3 bases, leaving 7 bases of the junction unmatched. Written as DNA, the CDR3 is TGTGCCAGCAGTTTCGCCGGGACAGGGGAAGCTGGGGCCAACGTCCTGACTTTC. It is translated as CASSFAGTGEAGANVLTF. Supplemented by reference TRBV28 and TRBJ2-6, the full variable domain reads DVKVTQSSRYLVKRTGEKVFLECVQDMDHENMFWYRQDPGLGLRLIYFSYDVKMKEKGDIPEGYSVSREKKERFSLILESASTNQTSMYLCASSFAGTGEAGANVLTFGAGSRLTVL.

This rearrangement joins TRBV7-2 to TRBJ2-3; 8 positions agree with TRBD2. The germline V gene encodes CDR1 SGHTA and CDR2 FQGNSA. There are 14 residues in the CDR3. After removal of 5 bases from V and 5 bases from J, the junction contained 6 bases not matched to a gene. In DNA form, the CDR3 reads TGTGCCAGCAGCATAGGACTAGCCGTAGATACGCAGTATTTT. Protein: CASSIGLAVDTQYF.

Only a few counts were recorded for this clone. The sample contains more than one DNA sequence encoding this CDR3. V is TRBV4-2 and J is TRBJ1-1; D is possibly TRBD1 (6 bases). CDR3 length equals 16 residues. V gave up 0 bases and J gave up 3 bases, with 14 bases separating them. Germline loops: CDR1 LGHNA, CDR2 YNFKEQ. CDR3 residues: CASSQDGAGDYTEAFF. Here the CDR3 DNA reads TGTGCCAGCAGCCAAGATGGGGCAGGGGATTACACTGAAGCTTTCTTT.

The V call is TRBV18, the J call TRBJ2-5, with D possibly TRBD2 on 5 matching bases. Germline CDR1 and CDR2: KGHSH and LQKENI. The CDR3 loop spans 13 amino acids. The germline V and J ends were trimmed by 3 bases and 4 bases, with 9 bases remaining between them. The CDR3 sequence: CASSPPGGETQYF. In DNA form, the CDR3 reads TGTGCCAGCTCACCCCCAGGAGGAGAGACCCAGTACTTC.